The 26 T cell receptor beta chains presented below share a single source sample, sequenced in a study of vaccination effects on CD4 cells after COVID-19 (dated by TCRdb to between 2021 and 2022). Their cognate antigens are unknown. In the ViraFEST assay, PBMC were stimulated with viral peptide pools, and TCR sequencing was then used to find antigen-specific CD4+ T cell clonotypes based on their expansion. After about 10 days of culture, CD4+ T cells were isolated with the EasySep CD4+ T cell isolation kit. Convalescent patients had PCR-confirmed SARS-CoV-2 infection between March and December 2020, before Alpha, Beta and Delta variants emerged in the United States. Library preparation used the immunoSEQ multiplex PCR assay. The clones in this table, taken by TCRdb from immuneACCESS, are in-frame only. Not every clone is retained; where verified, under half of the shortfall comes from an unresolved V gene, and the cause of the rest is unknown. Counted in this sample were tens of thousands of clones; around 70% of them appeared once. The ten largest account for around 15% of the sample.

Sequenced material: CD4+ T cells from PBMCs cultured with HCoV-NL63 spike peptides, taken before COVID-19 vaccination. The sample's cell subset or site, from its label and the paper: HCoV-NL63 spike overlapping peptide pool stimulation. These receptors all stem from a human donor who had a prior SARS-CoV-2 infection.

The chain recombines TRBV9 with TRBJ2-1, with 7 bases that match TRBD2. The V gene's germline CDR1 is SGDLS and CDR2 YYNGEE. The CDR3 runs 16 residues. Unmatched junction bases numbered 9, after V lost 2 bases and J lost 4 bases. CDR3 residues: CASSVGGGTTYNEQFF. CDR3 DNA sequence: TGTGCCAGCAGCGTGGGTGGGGGGACTACTTACAATGAGCAGTTCTTC. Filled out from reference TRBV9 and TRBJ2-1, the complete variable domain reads DSGVTQTPKHLITATGQRVTLRCSPRSGDLSVYWYQQSLDQGLQFLIQYYNGEERAKGNILERFSAQQFPDLHSELNLSSLELGDSALYFCASSVGGGTTYNEQFFGPGTRLTVL.

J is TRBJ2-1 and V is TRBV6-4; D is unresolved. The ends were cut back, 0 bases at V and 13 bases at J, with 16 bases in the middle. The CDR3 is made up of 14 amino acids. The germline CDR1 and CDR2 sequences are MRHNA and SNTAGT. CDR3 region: CASSDSKDPRLQFF. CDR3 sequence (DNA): TGTGCCAGCAGTGACTCAAAGGATCCCCGCCTCCAGTTCTTC.

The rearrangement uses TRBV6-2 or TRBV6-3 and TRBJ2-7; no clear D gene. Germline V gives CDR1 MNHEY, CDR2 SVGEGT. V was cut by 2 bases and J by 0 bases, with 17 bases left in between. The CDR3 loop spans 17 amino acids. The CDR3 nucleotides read TGTGCCAGCAGTTACGACCTCCGAGGATACATCTCCTACGAGCAGTACTTC. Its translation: CASSYDLRGYISYEQYF.

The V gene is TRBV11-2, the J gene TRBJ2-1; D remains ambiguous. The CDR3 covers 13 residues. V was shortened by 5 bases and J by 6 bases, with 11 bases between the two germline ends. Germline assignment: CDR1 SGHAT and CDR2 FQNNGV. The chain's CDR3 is CASSRTEPNEQFF. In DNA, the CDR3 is TGTGCCAGCAGCCGAACGGAACCCAATGAGCAGTTCTTC.

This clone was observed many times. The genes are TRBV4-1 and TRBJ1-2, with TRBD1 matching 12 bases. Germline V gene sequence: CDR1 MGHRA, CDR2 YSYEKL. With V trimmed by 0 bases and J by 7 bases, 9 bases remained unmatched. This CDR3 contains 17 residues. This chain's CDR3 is CASSQDSPGQGASGYTF. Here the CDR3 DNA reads TGCGCCAGCAGCCAAGATTCGCCGGGACAGGGGGCGTCTGGCTACACCTTC.

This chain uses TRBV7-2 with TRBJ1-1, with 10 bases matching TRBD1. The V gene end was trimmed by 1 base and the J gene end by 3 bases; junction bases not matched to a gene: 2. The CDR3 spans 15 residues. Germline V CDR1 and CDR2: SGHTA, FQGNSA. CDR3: CASSLVGQGDTEAFF. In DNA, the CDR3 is TGTGCCAGCAGCTTAGTCGGACAGGGGGACACTGAAGCTTTCTTT.

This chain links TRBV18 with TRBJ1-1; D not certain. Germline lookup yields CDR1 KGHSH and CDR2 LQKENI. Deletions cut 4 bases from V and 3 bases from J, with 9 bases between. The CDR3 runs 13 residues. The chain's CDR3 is CASSLQEYTEAFF. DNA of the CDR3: TGTGCCAGCTCACTCCAGGAATACACTGAAGCTTTCTTT.

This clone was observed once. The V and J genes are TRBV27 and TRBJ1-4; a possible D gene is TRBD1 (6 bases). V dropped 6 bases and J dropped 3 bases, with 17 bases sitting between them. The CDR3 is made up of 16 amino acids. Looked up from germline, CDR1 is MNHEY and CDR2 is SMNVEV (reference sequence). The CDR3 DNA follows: TGTGCCAGCAGGCCACTAACTGGGGGGCCTAATGAAAAACTGTTTTTT. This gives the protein CASRPLTGGPNEKLFF.

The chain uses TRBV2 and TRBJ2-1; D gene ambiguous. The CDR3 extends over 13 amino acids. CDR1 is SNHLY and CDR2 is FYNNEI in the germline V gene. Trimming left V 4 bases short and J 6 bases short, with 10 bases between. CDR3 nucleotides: TGTGCCAGCAGTGTCGATGGGCCCAATGAGCAGTTCTTC. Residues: CASSVDGPNEQFF.

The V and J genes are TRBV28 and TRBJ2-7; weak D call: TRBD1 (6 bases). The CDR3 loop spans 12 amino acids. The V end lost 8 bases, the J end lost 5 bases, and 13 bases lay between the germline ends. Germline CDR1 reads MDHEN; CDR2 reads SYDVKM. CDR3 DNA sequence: TGTGCCAGCCACAGGGCCCCGAACGAGCAGTACTTC. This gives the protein CASHRAPNEQYF.

The CDR3 protein is CASSRSQGDEQFF. The CDR3 DNA reads as TGTGCCAGCAGCCGATCACAGGGAGATGAGCAGTTCTTC. The chain recombines TRBV4-2 with TRBJ2-1; TRBD1 is a possible D gene (6 bases). The CDR3 loop spans 13 amino acids. V lost 4 bases, J lost 8 bases, and 12 bases lay in between. From germline, CDR1 is LGHNA and CDR2 YNFKEQ.

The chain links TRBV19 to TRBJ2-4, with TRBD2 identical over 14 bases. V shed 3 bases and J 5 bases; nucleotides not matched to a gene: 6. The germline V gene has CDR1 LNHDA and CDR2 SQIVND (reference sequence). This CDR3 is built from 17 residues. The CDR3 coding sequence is TGTGCCAGTAGTATCCGTGCGGGACTAGCGGGGGAAAACATTCAGTACTTC. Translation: CASSIRAGLAGENIQYF.

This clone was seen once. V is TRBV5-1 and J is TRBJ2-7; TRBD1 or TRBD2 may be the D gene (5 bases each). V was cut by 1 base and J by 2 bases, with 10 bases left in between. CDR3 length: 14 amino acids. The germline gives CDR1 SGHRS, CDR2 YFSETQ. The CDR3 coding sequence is TGCGCCAGCAGCTTGTTTGGGACCACCTACGAGCAGTACTTC. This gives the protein CASSLFGTTYEQYF.

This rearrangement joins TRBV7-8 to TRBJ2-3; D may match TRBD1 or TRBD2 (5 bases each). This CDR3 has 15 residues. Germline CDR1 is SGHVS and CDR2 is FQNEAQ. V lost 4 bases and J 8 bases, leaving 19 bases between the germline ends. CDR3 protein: CASSSRYGDAGTQYF. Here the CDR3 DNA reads TGTGCCAGCAGCTCCCGATACGGGGACGCGGGTACGCAGTATTTT.

The CDR3 DNA reads as TGTGCCAGCTCACTTTCGGAGACCCAGTACTTC. Its protein product is CASSLSETQYF. The chain uses TRBV18 and TRBJ2-5; D is undetermined. The CDR3 runs 11 residues. CDR1 is KGHSH and CDR2 is LQKENI in the germline V gene. The V end was cut by 4 bases, the J end by 5 bases, with 5 bases between.

The CDR3 DNA reads TGTGCCAGCAGTGACTCGGGTTTGGCGCAAACGGGCAGAAAGGACTCTGGAAACACCATATATTTT. Protein sequence: CASSDSGLAQTGRKDSGNTIYF. The rearrangement links TRBV6-4 to TRBJ1-3; D is uncertain. V gave up 0 bases and J gave up 0 bases, with 27 bases separating them. Germline loops: CDR1 MRHNA, CDR2 SNTAGT. There are 22 residues in the CDR3.

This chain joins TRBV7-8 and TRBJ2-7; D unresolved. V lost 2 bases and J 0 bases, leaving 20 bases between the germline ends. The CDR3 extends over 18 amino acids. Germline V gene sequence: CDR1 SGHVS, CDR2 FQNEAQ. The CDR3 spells CASSLFLGVGESSYEQYF. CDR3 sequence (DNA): TGTGCCAGCAGCTTATTCCTTGGCGTGGGCGAGAGCTCCTACGAGCAGTACTTC.

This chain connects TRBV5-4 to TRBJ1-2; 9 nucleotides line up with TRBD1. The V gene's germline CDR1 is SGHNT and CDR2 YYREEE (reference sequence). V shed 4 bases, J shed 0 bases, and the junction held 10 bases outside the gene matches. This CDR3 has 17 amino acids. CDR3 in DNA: TGTGCCAGCAGCCCAACCCGGGGGGACAGGGCTAACTATGGCTACACCTTC. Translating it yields CASSPTRGDRANYGYTF.

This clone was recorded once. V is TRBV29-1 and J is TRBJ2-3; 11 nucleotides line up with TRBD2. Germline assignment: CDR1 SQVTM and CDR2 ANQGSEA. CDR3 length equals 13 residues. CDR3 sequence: CSAGTSGVDTQYF. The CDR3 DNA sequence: TGCAGTGCCGGGACTAGCGGTGTAGATACGCAGTATTTT.

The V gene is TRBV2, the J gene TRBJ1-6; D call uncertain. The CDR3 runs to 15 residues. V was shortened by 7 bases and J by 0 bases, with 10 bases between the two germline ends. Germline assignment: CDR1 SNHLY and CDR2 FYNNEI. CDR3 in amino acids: CASIFDSSYNSPLHF. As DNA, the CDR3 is TGTGCCAGCATCTTTGATAGCTCCTATAATTCACCCCTCCACTTT.

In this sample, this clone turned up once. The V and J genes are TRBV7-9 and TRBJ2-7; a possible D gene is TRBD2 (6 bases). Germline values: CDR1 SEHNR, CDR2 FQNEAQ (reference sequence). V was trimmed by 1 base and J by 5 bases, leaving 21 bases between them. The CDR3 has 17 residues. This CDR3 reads CASSLGRVGPSVDEQYF. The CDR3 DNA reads TGTGCCAGCAGCTTAGGACGTGTGGGGCCTAGCGTCGACGAGCAGTACTTC.

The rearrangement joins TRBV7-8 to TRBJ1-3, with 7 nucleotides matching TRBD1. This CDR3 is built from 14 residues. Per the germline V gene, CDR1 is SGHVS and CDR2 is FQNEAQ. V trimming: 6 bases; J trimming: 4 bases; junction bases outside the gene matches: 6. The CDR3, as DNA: TGTGCCAGCAGTCAGACAGGGTTAGGAAACACCATATATTTT. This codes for CASSQTGLGNTIYF.

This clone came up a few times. The CDR3 here is CASSIGRASPYEQYF. The CDR3 region has the DNA TGTGCCAGTAGTATAGGGCGCGCCAGTCCGTACGAGCAGTACTTC. V and J are TRBV19 and TRBJ2-7; D is unresolved. V lost 1 base and J 4 bases, leaving 14 bases between the germline ends. CDR3 length: 15 amino acids. Germline V gene data show CDR1 as LNHDA and CDR2 as SQIVND (reference sequence).

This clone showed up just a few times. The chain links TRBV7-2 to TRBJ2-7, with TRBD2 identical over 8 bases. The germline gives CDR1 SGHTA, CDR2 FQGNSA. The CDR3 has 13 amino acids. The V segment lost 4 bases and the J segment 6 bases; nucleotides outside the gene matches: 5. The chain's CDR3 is CASSSGLGGEQYF. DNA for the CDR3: TGTGCCAGCAGCTCGGGACTAGGAGGCGAGCAGTACTTC. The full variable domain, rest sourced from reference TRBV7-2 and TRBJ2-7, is GAGVSQSPSNKVTEKGKDVELRCDPISGHTALYWYRQSLGQGLEFLIYFQGNSAPDKSGLPSDRFSAERTGGSVSTLTIQRTQQEDSAVYLCASSSGLGGEQYFGPGTRLTVT.

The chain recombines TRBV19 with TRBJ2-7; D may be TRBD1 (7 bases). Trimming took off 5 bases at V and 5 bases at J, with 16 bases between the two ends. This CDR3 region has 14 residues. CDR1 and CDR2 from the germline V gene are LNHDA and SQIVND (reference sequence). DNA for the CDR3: TGTGCCAGTAGTCAGGGGGGTAGTTTCGACGAGCAGTACTTC. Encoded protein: CASSQGGSFDEQYF.

CDR3 DNA sequence: TGTGCCAGCATGCGGGAGTGGGACACAGATACGCAGTATTTT. Protein product: CASMREWDTDTQYF. This chain links TRBV11-2 with TRBJ2-3; the match to TRBD2 covers 7 bases. Per germline, CDR1 SGHAT and CDR2 FQNNGV. The trim removed 7 bases at V and 2 bases at J, leaving 6 bases unmatched. This CDR3 contains 14 residues. Complete variable domain (other parts from reference TRBV11-2 and TRBJ2-3): EAGVAQSPRYKIIEKRQSVAFWCNPISGHATLYWYQQILGQGPKLLIQFQNNGVVDDSQLPKDRFSAERLKGVDSTLKIQPAKLEDSAVYLCASMREWDTDTQYFGPGTRLTVL.